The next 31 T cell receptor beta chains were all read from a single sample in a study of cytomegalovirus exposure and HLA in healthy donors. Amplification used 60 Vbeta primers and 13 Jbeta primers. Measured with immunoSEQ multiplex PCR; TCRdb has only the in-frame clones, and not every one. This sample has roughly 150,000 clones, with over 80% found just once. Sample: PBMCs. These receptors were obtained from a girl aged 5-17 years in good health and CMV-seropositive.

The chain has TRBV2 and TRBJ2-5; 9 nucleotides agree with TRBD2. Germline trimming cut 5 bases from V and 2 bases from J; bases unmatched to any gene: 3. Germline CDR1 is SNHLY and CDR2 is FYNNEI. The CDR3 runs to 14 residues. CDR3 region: CASSLTSGQETQYF. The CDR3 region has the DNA TGTGCCAGCAGTCTGACTAGCGGACAAGAGACCCAGTACTTC.

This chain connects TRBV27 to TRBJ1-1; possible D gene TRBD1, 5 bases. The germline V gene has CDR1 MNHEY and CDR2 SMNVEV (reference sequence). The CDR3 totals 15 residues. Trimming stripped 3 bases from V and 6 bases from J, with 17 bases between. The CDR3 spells CASSLRDRGSPEAFF. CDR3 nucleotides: TGTGCCAGCAGTTTGAGGGATCGGGGGTCCCCTGAAGCTTTCTTT.

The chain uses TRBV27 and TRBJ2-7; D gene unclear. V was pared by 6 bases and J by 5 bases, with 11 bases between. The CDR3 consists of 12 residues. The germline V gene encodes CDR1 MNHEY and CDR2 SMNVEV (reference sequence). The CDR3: CASRQIPDEQYF. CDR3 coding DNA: TGTGCCAGCAGACAAATTCCCGACGAGCAGTACTTC.

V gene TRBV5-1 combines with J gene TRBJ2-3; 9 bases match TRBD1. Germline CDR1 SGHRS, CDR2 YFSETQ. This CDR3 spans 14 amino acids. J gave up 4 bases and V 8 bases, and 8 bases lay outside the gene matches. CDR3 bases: TGCGCCAGTGCCCCGGGACAGGGTTCAGATACGCAGTATTTT. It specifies CASAPGQGSDTQYF.

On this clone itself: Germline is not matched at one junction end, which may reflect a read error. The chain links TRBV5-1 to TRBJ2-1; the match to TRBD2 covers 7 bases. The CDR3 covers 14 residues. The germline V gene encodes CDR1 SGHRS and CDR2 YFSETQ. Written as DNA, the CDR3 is TGCGCCAGCAGCAATGGCCAGGCGGGAGAATTGGGACTCTTC. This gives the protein CASSNGQAGELGLF.

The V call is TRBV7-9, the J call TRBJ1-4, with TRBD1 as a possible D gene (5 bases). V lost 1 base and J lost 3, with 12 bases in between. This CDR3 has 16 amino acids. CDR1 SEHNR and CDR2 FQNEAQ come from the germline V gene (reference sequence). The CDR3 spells CASSLGVGGANEKLFF. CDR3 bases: TGTGCCAGCAGCTTAGGTGTCGGGGGAGCTAATGAAAAACTGTTTTTT.

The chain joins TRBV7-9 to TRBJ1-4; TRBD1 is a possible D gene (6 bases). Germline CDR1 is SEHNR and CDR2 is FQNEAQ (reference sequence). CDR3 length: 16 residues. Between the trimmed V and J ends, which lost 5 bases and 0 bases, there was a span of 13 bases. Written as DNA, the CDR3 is TGTGCCAGCAGCGAGTACACAGGGTCAACTAATGAAAAACTGTTTTTT. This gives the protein CASSEYTGSTNEKLFF.

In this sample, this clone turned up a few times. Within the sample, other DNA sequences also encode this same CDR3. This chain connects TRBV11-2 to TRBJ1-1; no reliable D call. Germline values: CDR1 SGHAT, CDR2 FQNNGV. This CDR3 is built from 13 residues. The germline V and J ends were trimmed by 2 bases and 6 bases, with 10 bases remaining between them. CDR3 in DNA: TGTGCCAGCAGCTTAAGAGGCAGCGCTGAAGCTTTCTTT. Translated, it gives CASSLRGSAEAFF.

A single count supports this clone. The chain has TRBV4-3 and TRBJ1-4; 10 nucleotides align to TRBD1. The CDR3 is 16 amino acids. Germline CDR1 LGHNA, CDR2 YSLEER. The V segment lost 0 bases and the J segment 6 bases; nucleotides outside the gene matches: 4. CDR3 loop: CASSQDRGTGDEKLFF. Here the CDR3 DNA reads TGCGCCAGCAGCCAAGATCGAGGGACAGGGGATGAAAAACTGTTTTTT.

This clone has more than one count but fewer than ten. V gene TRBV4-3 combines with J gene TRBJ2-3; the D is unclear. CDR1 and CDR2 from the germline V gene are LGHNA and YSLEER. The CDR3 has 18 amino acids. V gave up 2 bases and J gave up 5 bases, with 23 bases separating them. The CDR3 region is CASSQSPPTSYGGDTQYF. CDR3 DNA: TGCGCCAGCAGCCAAAGCCCCCCCACCTCATATGGTGGAGATACGCAGTATTTT.

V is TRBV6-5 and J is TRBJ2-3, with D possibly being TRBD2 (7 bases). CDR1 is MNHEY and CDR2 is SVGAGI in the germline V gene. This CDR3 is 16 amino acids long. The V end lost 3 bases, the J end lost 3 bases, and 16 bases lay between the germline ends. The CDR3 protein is CASSYETGGPTDTQYF. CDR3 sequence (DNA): TGTGCCAGCAGTTATGAGACGGGGGGCCCGACAGATACGCAGTATTTT.

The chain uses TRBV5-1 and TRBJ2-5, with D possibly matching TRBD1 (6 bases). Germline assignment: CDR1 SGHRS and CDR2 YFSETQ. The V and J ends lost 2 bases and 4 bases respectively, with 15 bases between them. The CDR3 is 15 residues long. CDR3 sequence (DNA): TGCGCCAGCAGCTTCACAGGGAATGGGGGAGAGACCCAGTACTTC. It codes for CASSFTGNGGETQYF.

CDR3 amino acids: CASSPLDYGYTF. CDR3 DNA sequence: TGTGCCAGCAGCCCCCTAGACTATGGCTACACCTTC. The chain is built from TRBV7-2 and TRBJ1-2, with D hard to call. V dropped 5 bases and J dropped 3 bases, with 7 bases sitting between them. The germline V gene has CDR1 SGHTA and CDR2 FQGNSA. The CDR3 covers 12 residues. Filled out from reference TRBV7-2 and TRBJ1-2, the complete variable domain reads GAGVSQSPSNKVTEKGKDVELRCDPISGHTALYWYRQSLGQGLEFLIYFQGNSAPDKSGLPSDRFSAERTGGSVSTLTIQRTQQEDSAVYLCASSPLDYGYTFGSGTRLTVV.

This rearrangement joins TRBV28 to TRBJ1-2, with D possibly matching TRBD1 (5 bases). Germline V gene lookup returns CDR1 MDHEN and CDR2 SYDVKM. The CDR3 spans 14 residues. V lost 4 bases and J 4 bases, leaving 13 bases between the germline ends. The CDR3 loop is CASSSAGQLYGYTF. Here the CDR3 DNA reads TGTGCCAGCAGTTCCGCGGGGCAGCTCTATGGCTACACCTTC.

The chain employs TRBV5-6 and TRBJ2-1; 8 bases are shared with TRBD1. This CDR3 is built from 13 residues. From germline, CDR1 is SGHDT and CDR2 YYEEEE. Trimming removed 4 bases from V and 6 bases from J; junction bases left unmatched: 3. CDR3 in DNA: TGTGCCAGCAGCGCAGGGACAGGCAATGAGCAGTTCTTC. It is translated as CASSAGTGNEQFF. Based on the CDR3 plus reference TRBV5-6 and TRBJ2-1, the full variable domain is DAGVTQSPTHLIKTRGQQVTLRCSPKSGHDTVSWYQQALGQGPQFIFQYYEEEERQRGNFPDRFSGHQFPNYSSELNVNALLLGDSALYLCASSAGTGNEQFFGPGTRLTVL.

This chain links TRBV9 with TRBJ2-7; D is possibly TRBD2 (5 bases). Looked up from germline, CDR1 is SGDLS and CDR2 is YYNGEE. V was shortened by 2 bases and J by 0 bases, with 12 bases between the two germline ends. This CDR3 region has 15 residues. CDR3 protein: CASSVSLAHSYEQYF. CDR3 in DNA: TGTGCCAGCAGCGTCAGCCTAGCTCACTCCTACGAGCAGTACTTC.

In DNA, the CDR3 is TGTGCCAGCAGCATACAGGCTGGAGGGGAAAAACTGTTTTTT. Amino acids: CASSIQAGGEKLFF. This chain uses TRBV11-2 with TRBJ1-4; D may be TRBD1 (5 bases). The germline gives CDR1 SGHAT, CDR2 FQNNGV. The V and J ends lost 5 bases and 8 bases respectively, with 15 bases between them. The CDR3 runs to 14 residues.

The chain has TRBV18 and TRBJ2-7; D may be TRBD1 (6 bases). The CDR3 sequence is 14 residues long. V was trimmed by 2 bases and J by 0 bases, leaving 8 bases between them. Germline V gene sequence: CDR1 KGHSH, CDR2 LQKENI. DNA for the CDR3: TGTGCCAGCTCACCATACAGGGCCTCCTACGAGCAGTACTTC. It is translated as CASSPYRASYEQYF.

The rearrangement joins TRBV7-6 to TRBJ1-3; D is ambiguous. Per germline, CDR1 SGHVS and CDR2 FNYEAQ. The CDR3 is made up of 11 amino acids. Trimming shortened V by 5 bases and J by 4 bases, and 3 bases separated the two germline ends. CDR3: CASSLGNTIYF. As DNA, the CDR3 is TGTGCCAGCAGCCTCGGAAACACCATATATTTT.

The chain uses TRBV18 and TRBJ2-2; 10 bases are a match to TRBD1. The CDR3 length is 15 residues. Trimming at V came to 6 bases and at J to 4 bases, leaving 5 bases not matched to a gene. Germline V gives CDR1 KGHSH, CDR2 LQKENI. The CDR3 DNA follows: TGTGCCAGCTCGTACGACAGGGGGCCCACCGGGGAGCTGTTTTTT. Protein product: CASSYDRGPTGELFF.

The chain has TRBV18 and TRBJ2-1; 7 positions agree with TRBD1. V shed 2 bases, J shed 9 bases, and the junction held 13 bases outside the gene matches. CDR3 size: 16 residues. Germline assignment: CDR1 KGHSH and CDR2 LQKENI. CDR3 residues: CASSPVDRAPRGEQFF. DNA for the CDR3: TGTGCCAGCTCACCAGTAGACAGGGCCCCTCGGGGTGAGCAGTTCTTC.

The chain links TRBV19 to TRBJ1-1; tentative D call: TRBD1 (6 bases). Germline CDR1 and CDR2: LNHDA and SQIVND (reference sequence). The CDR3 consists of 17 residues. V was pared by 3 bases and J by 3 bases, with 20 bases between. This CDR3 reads CASSMLLSRGLHTEAFF. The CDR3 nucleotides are TGTGCCAGTAGTATGTTGTTATCCAGGGGCCTCCACACTGAAGCTTTCTTT.

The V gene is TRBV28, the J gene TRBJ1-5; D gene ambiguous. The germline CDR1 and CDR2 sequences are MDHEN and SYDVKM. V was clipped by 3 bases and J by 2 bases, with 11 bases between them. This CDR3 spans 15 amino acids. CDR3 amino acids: CASSLDGLGNQPQHF. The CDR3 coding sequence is TGTGCCAGCAGTTTGGACGGACTGGGCAATCAGCCCCAGCATTTT.

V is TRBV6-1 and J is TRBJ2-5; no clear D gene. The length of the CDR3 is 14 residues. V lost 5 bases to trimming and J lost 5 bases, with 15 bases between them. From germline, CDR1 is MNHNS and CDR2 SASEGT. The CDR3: CASSRPNSRETQYF. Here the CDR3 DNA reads TGTGCCAGCAGTAGGCCCAACTCGAGGGAGACCCAGTACTTC.

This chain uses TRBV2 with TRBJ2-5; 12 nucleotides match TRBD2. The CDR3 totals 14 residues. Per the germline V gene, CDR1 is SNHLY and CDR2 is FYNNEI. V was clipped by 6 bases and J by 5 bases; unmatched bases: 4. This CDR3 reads CASSDLAGGETQYF. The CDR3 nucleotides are TGTGCCAGCAGCGACCTAGCGGGAGGGGAGACCCAGTACTTC.

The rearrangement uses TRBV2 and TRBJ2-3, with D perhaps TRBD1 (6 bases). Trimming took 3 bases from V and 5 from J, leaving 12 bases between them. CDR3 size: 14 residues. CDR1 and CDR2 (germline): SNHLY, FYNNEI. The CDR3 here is CASSDSRGKDTQYF. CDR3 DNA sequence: TGTGCCAGCAGTGATAGCAGGGGCAAAGATACGCAGTATTTT. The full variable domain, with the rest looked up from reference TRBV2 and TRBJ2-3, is EPEVTQTPSHQVTQMGQEVILRCVPISNHLYFYWYRQILGQKVEFLVSFYNNEISEKSEIFDDQFSVERPDGSNFTLKIRSTKLEDSAMYFCASSDSRGKDTQYFGPGTRLTVL.

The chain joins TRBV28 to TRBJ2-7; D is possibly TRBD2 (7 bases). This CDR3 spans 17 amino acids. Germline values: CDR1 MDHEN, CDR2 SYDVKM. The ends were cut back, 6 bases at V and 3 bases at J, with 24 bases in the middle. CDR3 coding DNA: TGTGCCAGCAGACTCGGCGGGGGTTCGGGACACTTCTACGAGCAGTACTTC. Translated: CASRLGGGSGHFYEQYF.

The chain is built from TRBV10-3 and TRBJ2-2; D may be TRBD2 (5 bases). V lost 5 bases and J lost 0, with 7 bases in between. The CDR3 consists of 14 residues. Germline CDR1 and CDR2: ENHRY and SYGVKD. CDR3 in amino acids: CAISLGTNTGELFF. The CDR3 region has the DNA TGTGCCATCAGTCTCGGGACGAACACCGGGGAGCTGTTTTTT.

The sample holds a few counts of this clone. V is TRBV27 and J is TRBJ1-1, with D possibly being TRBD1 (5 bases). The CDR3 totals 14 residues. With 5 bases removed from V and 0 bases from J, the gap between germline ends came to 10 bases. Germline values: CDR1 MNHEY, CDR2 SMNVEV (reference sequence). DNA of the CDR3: TGTGCCAGCAGTCCCCAGGGATTGAACACTGAAGCTTTCTTT. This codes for CASSPQGLNTEAFF.

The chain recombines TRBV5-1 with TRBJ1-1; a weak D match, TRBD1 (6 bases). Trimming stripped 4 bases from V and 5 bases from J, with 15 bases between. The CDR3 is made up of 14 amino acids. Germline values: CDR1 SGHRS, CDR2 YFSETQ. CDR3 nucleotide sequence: TGCGCCAGCAGCCAGGAGGGGGGGGGAACTGAAGCTTTCTTT. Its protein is CASSQEGGGTEAFF.

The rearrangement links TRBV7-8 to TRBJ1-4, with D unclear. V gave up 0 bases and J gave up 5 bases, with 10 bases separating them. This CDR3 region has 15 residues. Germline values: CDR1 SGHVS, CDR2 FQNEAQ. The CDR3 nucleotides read TGTGCCAGCAGCTTAGCACCCAGGAAAAATGAAAAACTGTTTTTT. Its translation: CASSLAPRKNEKLFF. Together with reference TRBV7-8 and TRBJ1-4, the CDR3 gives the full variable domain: GAGVSQSPRYKVAKRGQDVALRCDPISGHVSLFWYQQALGQGPEFLTYFQNEAQLDKSGLPSDRFFAERPEGSVSTLKIQRTQQEDSAVYLCASSLAPRKNEKLFFGSGTQLSVL.